The present T cell receptor beta chain was sequenced within a study of long-term antiretroviral therapy in people with HIV. This CDR3 has 13 amino acids. Germline CDR1 reads SNHLY; CDR2 reads FYNNEI. Trimming took 6 bases from V and 6 from J; bases not matched to a gene: 4. immunoSEQ v3.0 was run at survey level. Sequenced by immunoSEQ multiplex PCR; TCRdb stores in-frame clones only, minus some. The top ten clones hold about a sixth of a sample with about 25,000 clones, approximately 86% of them seen once. Here the sequenced sample was unsorted PBMCs, taken 1.2 years after starting antiretroviral therapy. This rearrangement joins TRBV2 to TRBJ1-5, with 8 bases aligning to TRBD1. This receptor was taken from a man in his forties or fifties with HIV. CDR3 bases: TGTGCCAGCAGCGCAGGGGGCACTCAGCCCCAGCATTTT. Its protein is CASSAGGTQPQHF.